The next 21 T cell receptor beta chains were all read from a single sample in a study of T cell responses to AZD1222 COVID-19 vaccine. TCRdb's table, derived via immunoSEQ multiplex PCR, lists solely in-frame clones and lacks some. Among just over 150,000 clones listed, 90% were seen once. The sequencing used peripheral blood, collected 28 days after the second AZD1222 dose. These receptors were collected from an adult who received the AZD1222 COVID-19 vaccine.

The chain has TRBV6-4 and TRBJ2-3; 10 bases match TRBD2. The CDR3 totals 16 residues. Unmatched junction bases numbered 7, after V lost 6 bases and J lost 1 base. Germline CDR1 reads MRHNA; CDR2 reads SNTAGT. The CDR3 reads CASSTTGTSGTDTQYF. CDR3 nucleotide sequence: TGTGCCAGCAGCACAACCGGGACTAGCGGCACAGATACGCAGTATTTT.

The J gene is TRBJ2-1, the V gene TRBV3-1 (or the pseudogene TRBV3-2); TRBD2 might be the D (6 bases). The V gene lost 4 bases and the J gene lost 6 bases, with 19 bases spanning the gap. The germline CDR1 and CDR2 sequences are LGHDT and YNNKEL (reference sequence). The CDR3 covers 16 residues. The CDR3, as DNA: TGTGCCAGCAGCCCCTCTGGGCTAGCGAAAGGCAATGAGCAGTTCTTC. Translation gives CASSPSGLAKGNEQFF.

The gene calls are TRBV6-5 and TRBJ1-6; D gene uncertain. The CDR3 runs to 13 residues. CDR1 is MNHEY, CDR2 SVGAGI, per germline. V lost 6 bases, J lost 8 bases, and 11 bases lay in between. CDR3 amino acids: CASSWEAHSPLHF. The CDR3 nucleotides are TGTGCCAGCAGCTGGGAGGCCCATTCACCCCTCCACTTT.

This clone was observed at least ten times. V and J are TRBV19 and TRBJ1-1; D is ambiguous. Germline values: CDR1 LNHDA, CDR2 SQIVND (reference sequence). The CDR3 extends over 12 amino acids. V was clipped by 6 bases and J by 1 base, with 6 bases between them. CDR3 coding DNA: TGTGCCAGTAGGGTGACGAACACTGAAGCTTTCTTT. This sequence encodes CASRVTNTEAFF.

This rearrangement joins TRBV30 to TRBJ1-2; TRBD1 matches at 9 bases. CDR1 GTSNPN and CDR2 SVGIG come from the germline V gene (reference sequence). Trimming took 1 base from V and 4 from J; bases not matched to a gene: 1. This CDR3 is 13 amino acids long. CDR3 coding DNA: TGTGCCTGGAGTGCACAGGGGGCCTATGGCTACACCTTC. It codes for CAWSAQGAYGYTF.

The rearrangement joins TRBV29-1 to TRBJ1-2; D remains unclear. V lost 3 bases, J lost 8 bases, and 13 bases lay in between. Germline-derived CDR1 and CDR2 are SQVTM and ANQGSEA. The CDR3 covers 12 residues. CDR3 nucleotide sequence: TGCAGCGTTGATCCCAAAGCCGCAGGCTACACCTTC. Its protein is CSVDPKAAGYTF.

The gene calls are TRBV4-1 and TRBJ2-2; TRBD2 agrees at 15 bases. This CDR3 is 17 amino acids long. In germline, CDR1 is MGHRA, CDR2 YSYEKL. J lost 7 bases, V lost 3 bases, and 6 bases had no gene match. CDR3 sequence: CASSQTGLAGGGGELFF. The CDR3 DNA follows: TGCGCCAGCAGCCAGACGGGACTAGCGGGAGGTGGCGGGGAGCTGTTTTTT.

The chain joins TRBV9 to TRBJ2-3, with D perhaps TRBD2 (6 bases). Between the trimmed V and J ends, which lost 7 bases and 0 bases, there was a span of 12 bases. CDR1 SGDLS and CDR2 YYNGEE come from the germline V gene. The CDR3 loop spans 14 amino acids. Written as DNA, the CDR3 is TGTGCCAGCGGGGCGGGATCTAGCACAGATACGCAGTATTTT. This encodes CASGAGSSTDTQYF. Filled out from reference TRBV9 and TRBJ2-3, the complete variable domain reads DSGVTQTPKHLITATGQRVTLRCSPRSGDLSVYWYQQSLDQGLQFLIQYYNGEERAKGNILERFSAQQFPDLHSELNLSSLELGDSALYFCASGAGSSTDTQYFGPGTRLTVL.

The gene calls are TRBV28 and TRBJ1-1; D is ambiguous. The CDR3 runs 12 residues. Germline loops: CDR1 MDHEN, CDR2 SYDVKM. V lost 5 bases to trimming and J lost 4 bases, with 8 bases between them. CDR3 sequence: CASSLQATEAFF. DNA for the CDR3: TGTGCCAGCAGTCTACAAGCCACTGAAGCTTTCTTT.

The rearrangement uses TRBV7-9 and TRBJ2-3; D might be TRBD2 (5 bases). Germline lookup yields CDR1 SEHNR and CDR2 FQNEAQ (reference sequence). The CDR3 has 10 residues. V lost 11 bases to trimming and J lost 8 bases, with 11 bases between them. CDR3 in amino acids: CASEAGTQYF. For the CDR3, the DNA is TGTGCCTCAGAGGCGGGTACGCAGTATTTT.

This clone was found once. The chain employs TRBV4-2 and TRBJ2-2; D ambiguous. The germline gives CDR1 LGHNA, CDR2 YNFKEQ. The V gene lost 7 bases and the J gene lost 7 bases, with 13 bases spanning the gap. This CDR3 is 13 amino acids long. The CDR3 DNA is TGTGCCAGCACCCCCGAAAACGGCGGGGAGCTGTTTTTT. Its translation: CASTPENGGELFF.

This chain links TRBV6-6 with TRBJ1-5; 9 bases match TRBD1. V was pared by 5 bases and J by 4 bases, with 3 bases of the junction left unmatched. CDR1 and CDR2 (germline): MNHNY, SVGAGI (reference sequence). The length of the CDR3 is 14 residues. The CDR3 loop reads CASSPGQGNQPQHF. Written as DNA, the CDR3 is TGTGCCAGCAGTCCCGGACAGGGGAATCAGCCCCAGCATTTT.

The chain couples TRBV15 to TRBJ1-5; D remains ambiguous. V lost 3 bases to trimming and J lost 7 bases, with 13 bases between them. The CDR3 has 14 residues. In germline, CDR1 is LNHNV, CDR2 YYDKDF (reference sequence). Here the CDR3 DNA reads TGTGCCACCAGCAGGGTCTCGGAGGGCCAGCCCCAGCATTTT. This codes for CATSRVSEGQPQHF.

The chain recombines TRBV15 with TRBJ1-2; 9 nucleotides align to TRBD1. Germline values: CDR1 LNHNV, CDR2 YYDKDF (reference sequence). This CDR3 region has 13 residues. The V segment lost 4 bases and the J segment 7 bases; nucleotides outside the gene matches: 4. CDR3: CATSKDRGSGYTF. DNA of the CDR3: TGTGCCACCAGCAAGGACAGGGGATCTGGCTACACCTTC.

A few counts support this clone. This rearrangement joins TRBV28 to TRBJ2-7; D not resolved. The length of the CDR3 is 12 residues. CDR1 and CDR2 (germline): MDHEN, SYDVKM. The V and J ends lost 1 base and 4 bases respectively, with 5 bases between them. The CDR3 loop reads CASSLSRYEQYF. The CDR3 DNA reads TGTGCCAGCAGTTTATCCCGTTACGAGCAGTACTTC.

The J gene is TRBJ1-5, the V gene TRBV27; possible D gene TRBD1, 5 bases. The CDR3 is 16 residues long. The germline V and J ends were trimmed by 4 bases and 2 bases, with 15 bases remaining between them. Per the germline V gene, CDR1 is MNHEY and CDR2 is SMNVEV (reference sequence). The CDR3 DNA is TGTGCCAGCAGTTCCGGGATGGGGGGAGGCAATCAGCCCCAGCATTTT. This encodes CASSSGMGGGNQPQHF.

The chain uses TRBV7-9 and TRBJ2-1; 11 bases fit TRBD2. The CDR3 runs to 13 residues. V was clipped by 3 bases and J by 10 bases; unmatched bases: 2. The V gene's germline CDR1 is SEHNR and CDR2 FQNEAQ (reference sequence). CDR3 amino acids: CASSLGLADEQFF. The CDR3 DNA is TGTGCCAGCAGCTTGGGACTAGCGGACGAGCAGTTCTTC.

This chain joins TRBV6-5 and TRBJ2-1; D is perhaps TRBD1 (6 bases). There are 13 residues in the CDR3. Germline-derived CDR1 and CDR2 are MNHEY and SVGAGI. The V and J ends lost 5 bases and 12 bases respectively, with 17 bases between them. In DNA, the CDR3 is TGTGCCAGCAGTAGACTGACAGGCTCTGGGCAGTTCTTC. This gives the protein CASSRLTGSGQFF.

This sequence joins TRBV11-2 and TRBJ2-2, with TRBD2 matching 9 bases. V shed 3 bases, J shed 4 bases, and the junction held 3 bases outside the gene matches. Germline V gene data show CDR1 as SGHAT and CDR2 as FQNNGV. The CDR3 is 15 residues long. CDR3: CASSLVAGVTGELFF. The CDR3 nucleotides read TGTGCCAGCAGCTTGGTAGCGGGAGTCACCGGGGAGCTGTTTTTT.

This clone showed up just once. V usage is TRBV2 and J usage is TRBJ1-2; D remains unclear. CDR1 SNHLY and CDR2 FYNNEI come from the germline V gene. With 6 bases removed from V and 10 bases from J, the gap between germline ends came to 15 bases. The CDR3 consists of 12 residues. The CDR3 protein is CASRGRSSDYTF. The CDR3 nucleotides are TGTGCCAGCAGAGGGCGGAGCTCCGACTACACCTTC.

The DNA of the CDR3 is TGTGCCAGCAGCCCCCTGGGTGCGTACACCGGGGAGCTGTTTTTT. It specifies CASSPLGAYTGELFF. This chain connects TRBV7-2 to TRBJ2-2, with D uncertain. The CDR3 contains 15 residues. The ends were cut back, 5 bases at V and 3 bases at J, with 13 bases in the middle. The germline gives CDR1 SGHTA, CDR2 FQGNSA.